These 7 T cell receptor beta chains were all obtained from the same sample, sequenced in a study of blood T cell repertoires in COVID-19. The method was immunoSEQ multiplex PCR; TCRdb's version includes in-frame clones alone and lacks a portion of them. This repertoire shows 70,000 to 75,000 clones, roughly 78% found once; its top ten account for about a quarter. Sequencing input: peripheral blood. These TCRs come from a man in his sixties with active or convalescent COVID-19.

The gene calls are TRBV5-6 and TRBJ2-1; D is perhaps TRBD2 (6 bases). Trimming shortened V by 4 bases and J by 4 bases, and 18 bases separated the two germline ends. Germline CDR1 and CDR2: SGHDT and YYEEEE. The CDR3 totals 16 residues. This chain's CDR3 is CASSGWEALMYNEQFF. CDR3 DNA: TGTGCCAGCAGCGGCTGGGAGGCGTTGATGTACAATGAGCAGTTCTTC.

This clone was counted only a few times. The rearrangement joins TRBV29-1 to TRBJ2-7; 11 bases map to TRBD1. Looked up from germline, CDR1 is SQVTM and CDR2 is ANQGSEA. V shed 3 bases, J shed 11 bases, and the junction held 3 bases outside the gene matches. CDR3 length: 11 amino acids. The CDR3 DNA is TGCAGCGTTGAGGGGGACAGGGGGAAGTACTTC. Its translation: CSVEGDRGKYF.

The chain couples TRBV4-1 to TRBJ1-1; 9 bases fit TRBD1. Germline V gene lookup returns CDR1 MGHRA and CDR2 YSYEKL. The CDR3 loop spans 15 amino acids. The V gene end was trimmed by 1 base and the J gene end by 7 bases; junction bases not matched to a gene: 7. This chain's CDR3 is CASSQATGGSGEAFF. The DNA of the CDR3 is TGCGCCAGCAGCCAAGCGACAGGGGGGAGCGGTGAAGCTTTCTTT.

This clone was recorded once. CDR3 amino acids: CASSHYELDLQETQYF. The CDR3 DNA is TGTGCCAGCAGCCACTACGAGCTAGACCTCCAAGAGACCCAGTACTTC. J is TRBJ2-5 and V is TRBV3-1 (or the pseudogene TRBV3-2); D ambiguous. CDR1 and CDR2 from the germline V gene are LGHDT and YNNKEL (reference sequence). The length of the CDR3 is 16 residues. Trimming shortened V by 3 bases and J by 1 base, and 15 bases separated the two germline ends.

The sample holds one count of this clone. The identical CDR3 is also encoded by other nucleotide sequences in the sample. The genes are TRBV7-9 and TRBJ1-1; D call uncertain. V shed 2 bases and J shed 0 bases, with 4 bases lying between them. CDR3 length: 13 amino acids. Germline CDR1 SEHNR, CDR2 FQNEAQ (reference sequence). The CDR3 reads CASSLSVNTEAFF. CDR3 coding DNA: TGTGCCAGCAGCTTATCGGTGAACACTGAAGCTTTCTTT.

The rearrangement joins TRBV6-5 to TRBJ1-3; D remains unclear. Trimming cost V 2 bases and J 0 bases, with 5 bases left between them. CDR3 length: 14 amino acids. Germline V gene sequence: CDR1 MNHEY, CDR2 SVGAGI. The CDR3 protein is CASSYQDSGNTIYF. DNA for the CDR3: TGTGCCAGCAGTTACCAGGACTCTGGAAACACCATATATTTT.

This sequence joins TRBV3-1 (or the pseudogene TRBV3-2) and TRBJ1-3; no firm D call. This CDR3 has 13 residues. Trimming cost V 4 bases and J 1 base, with 5 bases left between them. Germline values: CDR1 LGHDT, CDR2 YNNKEL (reference sequence). The CDR3 nucleotides read TGTGCCAGCAGCCTCCCTTCTGGAAACACCATATATTTT. Its translation: CASSLPSGNTIYF.